Presented here are 25 T cell receptor beta chains from one specimen sequenced in a study of blood T cell repertoires in COVID-19. TCRdb's copy holds only in-frame clones and misses some; the assay was immunoSEQ multiplex PCR. The sample carries fewer than 70,000 clones, almost 85% recorded once. Specimen: peripheral blood. All receptors derive from a man in his fifties or sixties with active COVID-19.

There are a few counts of this clone. The chain carries TRBV2 and TRBJ2-6; no firm D call. V lost 6 bases and J 0 bases, leaving 15 bases between the germline ends. CDR1 is SNHLY and CDR2 is FYNNEI in the germline V gene. The CDR3 is 17 amino acids. The CDR3 sequence is CASSVLGLGSGANVLTF. DNA of the CDR3: TGTGCCAGCAGCGTGCTCGGGTTGGGCTCTGGGGCCAACGTCCTGACTTTC.

This clone was picked up one time. The rearrangement uses TRBV27 and TRBJ2-1, with D possibly being TRBD2 (5 bases). Germline V gene sequence: CDR1 MNHEY, CDR2 SMNVEV (reference sequence). V lost 5 bases and J lost 3, with 14 bases in between. This CDR3 spans 15 amino acids. The CDR3 reads CASSPASGFYNEQFF. The CDR3 DNA follows: TGTGCCAGCAGTCCCGCCTCGGGGTTCTACAATGAGCAGTTCTTC.

The chain recombines TRBV30 with TRBJ1-3, with D perhaps TRBD1 (5 bases). This CDR3 region has 15 residues. V was trimmed by 2 bases and J by 0 bases, leaving 11 bases between them. Germline loops: CDR1 GTSNPN, CDR2 SVGIG (reference sequence). The DNA of the CDR3 is TGTGCCTGGAGTACCTTGGGGGGCTCTGGAAACACCATATATTTT. Its translation: CAWSTLGGSGNTIYF.

The chain employs TRBV5-1 and TRBJ1-3; the D gene is possibly TRBD1 (6 bases). This CDR3 contains 16 residues. CDR1 and CDR2 (germline): SGHRS, YFSETQ. The V end lost 1 base, the J end lost 0 bases, and 11 bases lay between the germline ends. CDR3 protein: CASSLSATGSGNTIYF. Written as DNA, the CDR3 is TGCGCCAGCAGCTTGAGTGCGACAGGCTCTGGAAACACCATATATTTT.

The gene calls are TRBV6-5 and TRBJ1-1, with a weak D call TRBD1 (5 bases). Germline values: CDR1 MNHEY, CDR2 SVGAGI. V was shortened by 4 bases and J by 10 bases, with 13 bases between the two germline ends. The CDR3 runs to 12 residues. CDR3 in amino acids: CASSLNSGLAFF. Here the CDR3 DNA reads TGTGCCAGCAGTTTGAATTCAGGGCTAGCTTTCTTT.

V usage is TRBV4-1 and J usage is TRBJ1-5; unclear D gene. Trimming stripped 3 bases from V and 0 bases from J, with 9 bases between. CDR1 and CDR2 (germline): MGHRA, YSYEKL. The CDR3 is made up of 15 amino acids. CDR3 DNA: TGCGCCAGCAGCCAGTACAGCAATAGCAATCAGCCCCAGCATTTT. Its protein is CASSQYSNSNQPQHF.

V is TRBV19 and J is TRBJ1-1; no firm D call. The V end lost 5 bases, the J end lost 5 bases, and 12 bases lay between the germline ends. This CDR3 has 13 residues. Per germline, CDR1 LNHDA and CDR2 SQIVND (reference sequence). The CDR3 sequence: CASSQRGMTEAFF. The CDR3 DNA is TGTGCCAGTAGTCAGAGAGGGATGACTGAAGCTTTCTTT. The whole variable domain, filled in from reference TRBV19 and TRBJ1-1, reads DGGITQSPKYLFRKEGQNVTLSCEQNLNHDAMYWYRQDPGQGLRLIYYSQIVNDFQKGDIAEGYSVSREKKESFPLTVTSAQKNPTAFYLCASSQRGMTEAFFGQGTRLTVV.

This rearrangement joins TRBV29-1 to TRBJ1-2; D may be TRBD1 (6 bases). The CDR3 spans 14 residues. Germline assignment: CDR1 SQVTM and CDR2 ANQGSEA. The V end lost 3 bases, the J end lost 6 bases, and 17 bases lay between the germline ends. The CDR3 region has the DNA TGCAGCGTTGACCCCCGGGGGGGCCGCCATGGCTACACCTTC. Protein product: CSVDPRGGRHGYTF.

This clone was recorded at least ten times. V is TRBV2 and J is TRBJ2-3; TRBD1 might be the D (5 bases). Trimming took 6 bases from V and 0 from J, leaving 13 bases between them. CDR3 length: 15 residues. CDR1 is SNHLY and CDR2 is FYNNEI in the germline V gene. The CDR3 spells CASSVGASSTDTQYF. Here the CDR3 DNA reads TGTGCCAGCAGCGTAGGGGCTTCTAGCACAGATACGCAGTATTTT.

V usage is TRBV10-3 and J usage is TRBJ2-7, with a tentative D call TRBD1 (6 bases). The V end was cut by 8 bases, the J end by 3 bases, with 14 bases between. This CDR3 spans 13 amino acids. Germline V gives CDR1 ENHRY, CDR2 SYGVKD. The CDR3 bases are TGTGCCATCGGGGGCCAAACGGACTACGAGCAGTACTTC. Amino acid sequence: CAIGGQTDYEQYF.

The chain is built from TRBV10-1 and TRBJ2-7; D might be TRBD1 (7 bases). This CDR3 is 15 amino acids long. CDR1 WNHNN and CDR2 SYGVQD come from the germline V gene (reference sequence). Trimming pared 1 base from V and 4 bases from J, leaving 14 bases between. This CDR3 reads CASSEFAGGTYEQYF. Here the CDR3 DNA reads TGCGCCAGCAGTGAGTTTGCAGGGGGGACTTACGAGCAGTACTTC.

The chain carries TRBV5-4 and TRBJ2-7; TRBD2 is a possible D gene (6 bases). The germline V gene has CDR1 SGHNT and CDR2 YYREEE (reference sequence). Trimming pared 4 bases from V and 3 bases from J, leaving 14 bases between. CDR3 length: 14 amino acids. The CDR3 sequence is CASSPAGGNYEQYF. CDR3 sequence (DNA): TGTGCCAGCAGCCCGGCCGGAGGGAACTACGAGCAGTACTTC.

The chain has TRBV6-5 and TRBJ1-2; D not resolved. V lost 5 bases, J lost 4 bases, and 11 bases lay in between. Germline CDR1 and CDR2: MNHEY and SVGAGI. CDR3 size: 13 residues. CDR3 sequence: CASSPQEGYGYTF. The CDR3 region has the DNA TGTGCCAGCAGTCCCCAGGAAGGCTATGGCTACACCTTC.

The chain recombines TRBV16 with TRBJ2-7; unclear D gene. The CDR3 extends over 17 amino acids. Germline V lookup: CDR1 KGHSY, CDR2 FQNENV. V lost 4 bases to trimming and J lost 3 bases, with 22 bases between them. CDR3 coding DNA: TGTGCCAGCAGCCTGGGTCGACTGGTAGGCACCTACTACGAGCAGTACTTC. It translates to CASSLGRLVGTYYEQYF.

This clone was observed once. The chain carries TRBV18 and TRBJ1-4, with 9 nucleotides matching TRBD1. Germline V CDR1 and CDR2: KGHSH, LQKENI. This CDR3 has 15 residues. Trimming cost V 6 bases and J 4 bases; bases outside gene matches: 6. For the CDR3, the DNA is TGTGCCAGCTCTCTCCCGGGACAGGGTAATGAAAAACTGTTTTTT. It yields the protein CASSLPGQGNEKLFF.

The chain uses TRBV6-5 and TRBJ1-1; D is uncertain. Trimming pared 6 bases from V and 4 bases from J, leaving 12 bases between. The CDR3 runs 13 residues. Germline values: CDR1 MNHEY, CDR2 SVGAGI. Here the CDR3 reads CASRPDRGTEAFF. In nucleotides, the CDR3 is TGTGCCAGCAGACCGGACCGGGGCACTGAAGCTTTCTTT.

The chain links TRBV6-1 to TRBJ1-1, with 7 bases that match TRBD1. The ends lost 4 bases at V and 0 bases at J; junction bases unmatched: 11. The CDR3 runs to 17 residues. Per germline, CDR1 MNHNS and CDR2 SASEGT. CDR3 sequence reads: CASSALRQGYMNTEAFF. The DNA for the CDR3 is TGTGCCAGCAGTGCCCTACGACAGGGCTACATGAACACTGAAGCTTTCTTT.

The CDR3 is CASSGLLVGGYTF. The CDR3 coding sequence is TGTGCCAGCAGTGGACTCTTAGTTGGGGGCTACACCTTC. The V call is TRBV7-9, the J call TRBJ1-2; no reliable D call. The V gene lost 6 bases and the J gene lost 8 bases, with 16 bases spanning the gap. The CDR3 length is 13 residues. Per germline, CDR1 SEHNR and CDR2 FQNEAQ (reference sequence).

Comments on this clone: Compared with germline, one end of the junction differs, possibly owing to a read error. This sequence joins TRBV2 and TRBJ1-4, with 8 nucleotides matching TRBD1. Germline CDR1 and CDR2: SNHLY and FYNNEI. CDR3 length: 12 amino acids. The CDR3 spells CASSDLGQEGLF. The CDR3 region has the DNA TGTGCCAGCAGTGATTTGGGACAGGAAGGGCTTTTT.

J is TRBJ2-7 and V is TRBV7-9; D perhaps matches TRBD1 (6 bases). There are 15 residues in the CDR3. With 3 bases removed from V and 0 bases from J, the gap between germline ends came to 12 bases. Germline CDR1 is SEHNR and CDR2 is FQNEAQ (reference sequence). CDR3 amino acids: CASSFHGGSSYEQYF. The CDR3 DNA reads as TGTGCCAGCAGCTTCCATGGGGGCAGCTCCTACGAGCAGTACTTC. Using reference TRBV7-9 and TRBJ2-7 for the parts outside the CDR3, the full variable domain is DTGVSQNPRHKITKRGQNVTFRCDPISEHNRLYWYRQTLGQGPEFLTYFQNEAQLEKSRLLSDRFSAERPKGSFSTLEIQRTEQGDSAMYLCASSFHGGSSYEQYFGPGTRLTVT.

The chain carries TRBV4-3 and TRBJ1-4; 10 bases are a match to TRBD1. Germline V gene lookup returns CDR1 LGHNA and CDR2 YSLEER. The CDR3 loop spans 15 amino acids. The J segment lost 7 bases and the V segment lost 5 bases, leaving 7 bases of the junction unmatched. The CDR3 DNA reads TGCGCCAGCAGCGACCCGGGACAGGGGAGTGAAAAACTGTTTTTT. Residues: CASSDPGQGSEKLFF.

The V and J genes are TRBV30 and TRBJ1-5; D possibly corresponds to TRBD1 (5 bases). The CDR3 sequence is 15 residues long. Germline V gene sequence: CDR1 GTSNPN, CDR2 SVGIG (reference sequence). Trimming cost V 2 bases and J 1 base, with 12 bases left between them. The CDR3 region has the DNA TGTGCCTGGAGTATTAGGGGAGGAAGCAATCAGCCCCAGCATTTT. Its translation is CAWSIRGGSNQPQHF.

J is TRBJ2-1 and V is TRBV7-6; 9 bases are shared with TRBD2. V trimming: 5 bases; J trimming: 0 bases; junction bases outside the gene matches: 17. The germline V gene encodes CDR1 SGHVS and CDR2 FNYEAQ. This CDR3 has 20 amino acids. In DNA, the CDR3 is TGTGCCAGCAGCGGGGATTTTTCTAGCGGGAAACCGAGCTCCTACAATGAGCAGTTCTTC. Amino acid sequence: CASSGDFSSGKPSSYNEQFF.

The chain links TRBV20-1 to TRBJ2-1; weak D call: TRBD2 (7 bases). Trimming took 3 bases from V and 15 from J, leaving 21 bases between them. The CDR3 is made up of 13 amino acids. Germline V gives CDR1 DFQATT, CDR2 SNEGSKA (reference sequence). The CDR3 sequence: CSASGAGGPGTFF. The CDR3 region has the DNA TGCAGTGCTAGTGGGGCCGGGGGGCCTGGGACGTTCTTC.

This chain uses TRBV7-2 with TRBJ2-1, with 9 positions matching TRBD2. This CDR3 region has 14 residues. Germline V gene sequence: CDR1 SGHTA, CDR2 FQGNSA. V shed 1 base, J shed 8 bases, and the junction held 3 bases outside the gene matches. Written as DNA, the CDR3 is TGTGCCAGCAGCTTAGTAGCGGGGGCCTATGAGCAGTTCTTC. Protein product: CASSLVAGAYEQFF.